This TCR beta chain was captured in a study of cytomegalovirus exposure and HLA in healthy donors. Germline V gene lookup returns CDR1 SEHNR and CDR2 FQNEAQ (reference sequence). The CDR3 has 14 amino acids. V was clipped by 4 bases and J by 5 bases; unmatched bases: 3. The PCR made use of 60 Vbeta and 13 Jbeta primers. Repertoires were generated with immunoSEQ multiplex PCR, while TCRdb's copy carries only in-frame clones and drops some. Here the sample spans over 150,000 clones, around four fifths being singletons. This clonotype was sampled from a woman aged 45-65 years in good health and CMV-seronegative. Source material: PBMCs. The V call is TRBV7-9, the J call TRBJ2-2; 8 bases match TRBD1. In DNA form, the CDR3 reads TGTGCCAGCAGCTGGACAGGGAGGACCGGGGAGCTGTTTTTT. Its protein is CASSWTGRTGELFF.